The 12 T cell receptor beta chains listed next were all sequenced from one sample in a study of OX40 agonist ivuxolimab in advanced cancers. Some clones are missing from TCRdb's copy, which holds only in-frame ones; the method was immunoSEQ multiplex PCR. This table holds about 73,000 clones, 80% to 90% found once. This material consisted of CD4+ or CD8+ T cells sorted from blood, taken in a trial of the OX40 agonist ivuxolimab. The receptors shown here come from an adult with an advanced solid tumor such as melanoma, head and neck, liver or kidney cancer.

The CDR3 region has the DNA TGTGCCAACAGACTGATTTCTGAGCAGTTCTTC. It translates to CANRLISEQFF. V gene TRBV2 combines with J gene TRBJ2-1; D is uncertain. Germline V lookup: CDR1 SNHLY, CDR2 FYNNEI. Trimming shortened V by 10 bases and J by 9 bases, and 13 bases separated the two germline ends. This CDR3 has 11 amino acids.

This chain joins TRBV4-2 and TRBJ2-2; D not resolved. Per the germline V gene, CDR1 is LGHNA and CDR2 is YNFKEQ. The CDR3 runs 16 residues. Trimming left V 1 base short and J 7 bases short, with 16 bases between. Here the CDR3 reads CASSQVFQAVLGELFF. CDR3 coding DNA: TGTGCCAGCAGCCAAGTCTTTCAGGCAGTTCTCGGGGAGCTGTTTTTT.

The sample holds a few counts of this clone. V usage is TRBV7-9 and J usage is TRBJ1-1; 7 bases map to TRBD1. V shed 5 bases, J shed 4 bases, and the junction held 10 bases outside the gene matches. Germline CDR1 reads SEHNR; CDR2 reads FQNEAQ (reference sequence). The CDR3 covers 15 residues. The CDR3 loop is CASSATRGARTEAFF. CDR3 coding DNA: TGTGCCAGCAGCGCTACCAGGGGGGCGCGCACTGAAGCTTTCTTT.

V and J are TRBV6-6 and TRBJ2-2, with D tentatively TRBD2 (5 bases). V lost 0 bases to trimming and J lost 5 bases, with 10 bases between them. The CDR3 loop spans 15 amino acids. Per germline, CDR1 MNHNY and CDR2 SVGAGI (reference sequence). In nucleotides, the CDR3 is TGTGCCAGCAGTTACTCCGGAGGAGTAACCGGGGAGCTGTTTTTT. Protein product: CASSYSGGVTGELFF.

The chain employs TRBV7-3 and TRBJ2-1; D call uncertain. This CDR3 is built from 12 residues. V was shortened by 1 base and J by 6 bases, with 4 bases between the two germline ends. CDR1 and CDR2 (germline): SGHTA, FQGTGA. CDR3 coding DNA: TGTGCCAGCAGCTTAATAGGCAATGAGCAGTTCTTC. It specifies CASSLIGNEQFF.

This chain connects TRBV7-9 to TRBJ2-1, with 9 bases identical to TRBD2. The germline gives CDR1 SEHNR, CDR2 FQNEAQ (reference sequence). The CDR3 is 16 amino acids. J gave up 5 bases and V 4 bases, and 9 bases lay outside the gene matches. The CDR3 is CASSWLGTSSHNEQFF. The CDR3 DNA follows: TGTGCCAGCAGCTGGCTCGGGACTAGCAGTCACAATGAGCAGTTCTTC.

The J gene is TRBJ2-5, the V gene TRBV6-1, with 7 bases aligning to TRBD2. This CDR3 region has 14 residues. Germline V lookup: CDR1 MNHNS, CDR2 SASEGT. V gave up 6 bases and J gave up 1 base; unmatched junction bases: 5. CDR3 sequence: CASRQRLAQETQYF. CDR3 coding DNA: TGTGCCAGCAGACAAAGACTAGCCCAAGAGACCCAGTACTTC.

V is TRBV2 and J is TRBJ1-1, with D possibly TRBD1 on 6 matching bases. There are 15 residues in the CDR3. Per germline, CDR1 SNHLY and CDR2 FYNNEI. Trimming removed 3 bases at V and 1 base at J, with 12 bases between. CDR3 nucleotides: TGTGCCAGCAGTGACAAGGGGGGGACGAACACTGAAGCTTTCTTT. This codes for CASSDKGGTNTEAFF.

The CDR3 is CASSLAGAGTDTQYF. In DNA, the CDR3 is TGTGCCAGCAGCTTAGCGGGAGCAGGCACAGATACGCAGTATTTT. The chain is built from TRBV7-9 and TRBJ2-3; D possibly corresponds to TRBD2 (5 bases). Germline V gene sequence: CDR1 SEHNR, CDR2 FQNEAQ (reference sequence). The V gene lost 0 bases and the J gene lost 1 base, with 8 bases spanning the gap. CDR3 size: 15 residues.

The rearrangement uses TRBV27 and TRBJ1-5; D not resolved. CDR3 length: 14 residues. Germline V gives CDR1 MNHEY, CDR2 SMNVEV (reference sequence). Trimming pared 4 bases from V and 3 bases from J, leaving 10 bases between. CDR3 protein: CASSSSGFNQPQHF. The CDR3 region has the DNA TGTGCCAGCAGTTCGTCGGGATTCAATCAGCCCCAGCATTTT.

The CDR3 DNA is TGTGCCAGCAGCTTAGCGTGGCGGGGGGGGACAGATACGCAGTATTTT. This gives the protein CASSLAWRGGTDTQYF. The rearrangement joins TRBV11-2 to TRBJ2-3; the match to TRBD2 covers 9 bases. Germline V lookup: CDR1 SGHAT, CDR2 FQNNGV. The CDR3 contains 16 residues. V dropped 1 base and J dropped 3; count of bases not matched to a gene: 5.

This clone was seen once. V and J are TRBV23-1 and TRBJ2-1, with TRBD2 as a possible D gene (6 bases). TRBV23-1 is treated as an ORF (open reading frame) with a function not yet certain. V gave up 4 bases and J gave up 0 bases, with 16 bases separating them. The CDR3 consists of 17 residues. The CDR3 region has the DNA TGCGCCAGCAGTCTCACGCTAGCGCACGACTCCTACAATGAGCAGTTCTTC. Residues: CASSLTLAHDSYNEQFF.